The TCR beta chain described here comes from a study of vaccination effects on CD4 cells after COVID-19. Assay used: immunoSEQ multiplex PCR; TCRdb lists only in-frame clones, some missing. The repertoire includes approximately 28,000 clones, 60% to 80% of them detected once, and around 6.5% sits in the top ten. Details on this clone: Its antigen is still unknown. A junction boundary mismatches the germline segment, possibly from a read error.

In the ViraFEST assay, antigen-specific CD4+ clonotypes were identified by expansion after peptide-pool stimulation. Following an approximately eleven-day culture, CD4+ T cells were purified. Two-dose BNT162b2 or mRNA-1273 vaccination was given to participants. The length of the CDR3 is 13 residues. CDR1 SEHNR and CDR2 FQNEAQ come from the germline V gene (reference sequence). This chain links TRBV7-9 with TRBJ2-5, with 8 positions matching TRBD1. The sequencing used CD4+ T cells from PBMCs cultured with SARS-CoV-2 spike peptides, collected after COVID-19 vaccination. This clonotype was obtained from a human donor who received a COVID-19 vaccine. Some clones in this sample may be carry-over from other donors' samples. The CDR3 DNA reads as TGTGCCAGCAGCTTAGCGAACGACAGGGGCGGTCACTTC. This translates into CASSLANDRGGHF.